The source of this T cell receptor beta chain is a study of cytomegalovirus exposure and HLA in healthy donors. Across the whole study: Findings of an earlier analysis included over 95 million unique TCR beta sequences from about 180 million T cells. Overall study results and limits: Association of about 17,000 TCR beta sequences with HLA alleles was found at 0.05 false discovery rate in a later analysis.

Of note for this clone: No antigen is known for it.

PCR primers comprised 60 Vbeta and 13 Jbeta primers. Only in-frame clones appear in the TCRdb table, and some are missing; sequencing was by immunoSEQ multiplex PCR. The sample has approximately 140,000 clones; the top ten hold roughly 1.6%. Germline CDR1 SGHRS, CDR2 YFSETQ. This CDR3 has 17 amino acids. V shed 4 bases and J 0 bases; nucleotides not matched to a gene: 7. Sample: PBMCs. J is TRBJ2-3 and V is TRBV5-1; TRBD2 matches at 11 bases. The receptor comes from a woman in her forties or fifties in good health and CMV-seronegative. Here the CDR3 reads CASSPLAGALSTDTQYF. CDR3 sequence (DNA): TGCGCCAGCAGCCCACTAGCGGGAGCGCTCAGCACAGATACGCAGTATTTT.